The clone carrying this TCR beta chain was seen ten or more times. What it binds is not known. These data come from a study of T cells in Graves' hyperthyroidism and ophthalmopathy. Hyperthyroidism patients were newly diagnosed, had disease duration under 2 months, and were aged 18 to 65 years. The CDR3 sequence is 16 residues long. The V gene lost 4 bases and the J gene lost 3 bases, with 15 bases spanning the gap. Germline V lookup: CDR1 SGHAT, CDR2 FQNNGV. Study-wide points: Most thyroid-expanded clonotypes above 0.001 were also found in blood. Model predictions of ophthalmopathy came a median around 6.5 months before onset.

Researchers amplified the TCR beta CDR3 regions from RNA transcripts. The primer set for the first-round RT-PCR of the TCR CDR3 was HTBI. MiXCR, run by TCRdb on the multiplex PCR reads, gives a single entry per CDR3 protein. The profile shows about 560,000 distinct CDR3 sequences, approximately 16% of them singletons. This clonotype originated in a woman in her late teens or twenties with Graves' hyperthyroidism. Sequenced input: blood. This rearrangement joins TRBV11-2 to TRBJ2-2, with unresolved D. The DNA for the CDR3 is TGTGCCAGCAGCTCGGCGGCAGGAATTGACACCGGGGAGCTGTTTTTT. This sequence encodes CASSSAAGIDTGELFF.